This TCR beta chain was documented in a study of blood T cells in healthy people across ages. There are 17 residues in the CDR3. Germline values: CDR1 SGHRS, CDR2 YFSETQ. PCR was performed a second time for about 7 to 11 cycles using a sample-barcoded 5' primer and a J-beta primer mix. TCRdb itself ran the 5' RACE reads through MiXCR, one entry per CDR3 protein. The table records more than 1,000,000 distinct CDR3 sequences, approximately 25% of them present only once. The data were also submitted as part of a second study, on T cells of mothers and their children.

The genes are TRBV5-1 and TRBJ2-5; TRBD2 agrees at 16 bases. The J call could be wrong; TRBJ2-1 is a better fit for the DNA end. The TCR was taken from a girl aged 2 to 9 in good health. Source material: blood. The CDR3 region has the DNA TGCGCCAGCAGCTTACAGGGGACTAGCGGGGGGGCCTATGAGCAGTTCTTC. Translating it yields CASSLQGTSGGAYEQFF.